The rows below give T cell receptor beta chains drawn from one sample of a study of cytotoxic CD8 clonotypes in ibrutinib-treated CLL. Here immunoSEQ multiplex PCR was the method, and the copy in TCRdb shows in-frame clones only, minus some. There are about 68,000 clones in the sample; under 70% occur only once, and around 5.8% lies in the top ten. Material: PBMCs, obtained after 12 months of ibrutinib treatment. The receptors were sampled from a human donor with chronic lymphocytic leukemia. The CDR3 runs from the conserved cysteine through the conserved F or W. D genes are given only for firm matches. A clone size is listed for some rows: how often the clone was seen (once, few, many), or a class if it is expanded.

j_gene: TRBJ1-1; v_gene: TRBV30; abundance: .; d_gene: .; CDR3aa: CAWSAPGERGEAFF; CDR3nt: TGTGCCTGGAGTGCACCGGGGGAGAGAGGTGAAGCTTTCTTT
j_gene: TRBJ2-2; v_gene: TRBV6-5; abundance: few; d_gene: TRBD1; CDR3aa: CASRDRALNTGELFF; CDR3nt: TGTGCCAGCAGGGACAGGGCCTTAAACACCGGGGAGCTGTTTTTT
j_gene: TRBJ2-7; v_gene: TRBV5-1; abundance: .; d_gene: .; CDR3aa: CASSYQGYEQYF; CDR3nt: TGCGCCAGCAGCTACCAGGGCTACGAGCAGTACTTC
j_gene: TRBJ1-2; v_gene: TRBV7-2; abundance: .; d_gene: .; CDR3aa: CASTLEFRQLGYTF; CDR3nt: TGTGCCAGCACCCTAGAGTTTAGGCAGTTGGGCTACACCTTC
j_gene: TRBJ2-7; v_gene: TRBV28; abundance: .; d_gene: TRBD1; CDR3aa: CASSLNPGGGEQYF; CDR3nt: TGTGCCAGCAGTTTAAACCCAGGGGGTGGGGAGCAGTACTTC
j_gene: TRBJ1-4; v_gene: TRBV7-8; abundance: .; d_gene: .; CDR3aa: CASSLTRQRPNEKLFF; CDR3nt: TGTGCCAGCAGCTTGACCCGACAGAGACCTAATGAAAAACTGTTTTTT
j_gene: TRBJ1-2; v_gene: TRBV5-4; abundance: few; d_gene: .; CDR3aa: CASSPMTGYGYTF; CDR3nt: TGTGCCAGCAGCCCGATGACAGGTTATGGCTACACCTTC
j_gene: TRBJ1-1; v_gene: TRBV6-5; abundance: .; d_gene: .; CDR3aa: CASLGRGDTEAFF; CDR3nt: TGTGCCAGCTTGGGCAGGGGTGACACTGAAGCTTTCTTT
j_gene: TRBJ1-2; v_gene: TRBV30; abundance: .; d_gene: .; CDR3aa: CAWHSGGYGYTF; CDR3nt: TGTGCCTGGCATTCTGGAGGGTATGGCTACACCTTC
j_gene: TRBJ2-7; v_gene: TRBV7-9; abundance: .; d_gene: TRBD1; CDR3aa: CASSRTGGFYEQYF; CDR3nt: TGTGCCAGCAGCCGGACAGGGGGCTTCTACGAGCAGTACTTC
j_gene: TRBJ1-5; v_gene: TRBV7-2; abundance: .; d_gene: .; CDR3aa: CASSLVGGSNQPQHF; CDR3nt: TGTGCCAGCAGCTTAGTAGGGGGTAGCAATCAGCCCCAGCATTTT
j_gene: TRBJ1-1; v_gene: TRBV9; abundance: .; d_gene: TRBD1; CDR3aa: CASSAQQGGTEAFF; CDR3nt: TGTGCCAGCAGCGCCCAACAGGGGGGGACTGAAGCTTTCTTT
j_gene: TRBJ1-4; v_gene: TRBV25-1; abundance: medium-sized; d_gene: .; CDR3aa: CASSGPTGRTGGKLFF; CDR3nt: TGTGCCAGCAGTGGCCCCACCGGGAGAACAGGCGGAAAACTGTTTTTT
j_gene: TRBJ2-3; v_gene: TRBV5-6; abundance: .; d_gene: .; CDR3aa: CASSLRRGIIDTQYF; CDR3nt: TGTGCCAGCAGCTTGCGCCGGGGGATCATAGATACGCAGTATTTT